These 22 T cell receptor beta chains came from one sample sequenced in a study of CD8+CD57+ T cells in acquired aplastic anemia. CDR3 and TCR beta VDJ profiling relied on a genomic DNA template. TCRdb processed the reads anew with MiXCR; each CDR3 protein has one entry. The table has about 120,000 distinct CDR3 sequences, under 65% seen once. Patients chosen for sequencing had shown CD8+CD57+ cell expansion by flow cytometry. The sample consisted of sorted CD4+, CD8+, or CD8+CD57+ T cells (not recorded which) from PBMCs. The receptors come from a human donor with aplastic anemia.

V is TRBV5-4 and J is TRBJ2-7, with 7 bases matching TRBD2. Germline CDR1 is SGHNT and CDR2 is YYREEE (reference sequence). The CDR3 loop spans 13 amino acids. V was pared by 0 bases and J by 5 bases, with 2 bases of the junction left unmatched. CDR3 sequence (DNA): TGTGCCAGCAGCTTGGCCGGGGGGAACGAGCAGTACTTC. It specifies CASSLAGGNEQYF.

V is TRBV5-6 and J is TRBJ2-7, with a tentative D call TRBD2 (5 bases). The V gene lost 2 bases and the J gene lost 2 bases, with 11 bases spanning the gap. Germline CDR1 and CDR2: SGHDT and YYEEEE. CDR3 length: 14 amino acids. This CDR3 reads CASSFRDPTYEQYF. The DNA of the CDR3 is TGTGCCAGCAGCTTCCGGGATCCTACCTACGAGCAGTACTTC.

This chain links TRBV10-3 with TRBJ2-7, with 9 bases identical to TRBD1. The CDR3 is 15 amino acids. V was clipped by 10 bases and J by 6 bases; unmatched bases: 16. Germline loops: CDR1 ENHRY, CDR2 SYGVKD. CDR3 nucleotide sequence: TGTGCCAGCAGGTCGACCGGGACAGGGCTTGGCGAGCAGTACTTC. It specifies CASRSTGTGLGEQYF.

This clonotype was recorded a few times. The V and J genes are TRBV9 and TRBJ2-7, with TRBD2 identical over 7 bases. The CDR3 runs 15 residues. Germline-derived CDR1 and CDR2 are SGDLS and YYNGEE. The V gene end was trimmed by 0 bases and the J gene end by 4 bases; junction bases not matched to a gene: 7. CDR3 amino acids: CASSVVASGEYEQYF. The CDR3 DNA sequence: TGTGCCAGCAGCGTAGTGGCTAGCGGCGAGTACGAGCAGTACTTC.

Ten or more counts support this clonotype. The V call is TRBV19, the J call TRBJ2-1; D is undetermined. This CDR3 comprises 12 residues. Germline CDR1 LNHDA, CDR2 SQIVND (reference sequence). The V and J ends lost 5 bases and 7 bases respectively, with 9 bases between them. CDR3 amino acids: CASSADGNEQFF. The CDR3 DNA is TGTGCCAGTAGTGCGGACGGGAATGAGCAGTTCTTC.

The V and J genes are TRBV12-3 or TRBV12-4 and TRBJ2-1, with no clear D. CDR3 length: 13 amino acids. Trimming took off 4 bases at V and 9 bases at J, with 13 bases between the two ends. CDR3 coding DNA: TGTGCCAGCAGTTGGACGACGGCAGGTGAGCAGTTCTTC. This codes for CASSWTTAGEQFF.

V is TRBV2 and J is TRBJ2-5; no reliable D call. Germline V gives CDR1 SNHLY, CDR2 FYNNEI. V was cut by 5 bases and J by 0 bases, with 4 bases left in between. CDR3 length: 12 residues. DNA for the CDR3: TGTGCCAGCAGTCGGGACCAAGAGACCCAGTACTTC. Translated, it gives CASSRDQETQYF. Supplemented by reference TRBV2 and TRBJ2-5, the full variable domain reads EPEVTQTPSHQVTQMGQEVILRCVPISNHLYFYWYRQILGQKVEFLVSFYNNEISEKSEIFDDQFSVERPDGSNFTLKIRSTKLEDSAMYFCASSRDQETQYFGPGTRLLVL.

The J gene is TRBJ2-1, the V gene TRBV11-1; TRBD2 is a possible D gene (6 bases). V lost 5 bases, J lost 8 bases, and 19 bases lay in between. Germline assignment: CDR1 SGHAT and CDR2 FQDESV (reference sequence). This CDR3 has 15 amino acids. The CDR3, as DNA: TGTGCCAGCAGCACTCGAGGACTACAAGGGGATGAGCAGTTCTTC. This translates into CASSTRGLQGDEQFF.

This sequence joins TRBV15 and TRBJ2-2; D remains unclear. CDR3 length equals 14 residues. Trimming removed 5 bases at V and 0 bases at J, with 7 bases between. The germline CDR1 and CDR2 sequences are LNHNV and YYDKDF (reference sequence). This CDR3 reads CATSVNPNTGELFF. Here the CDR3 DNA reads TGTGCCACCAGCGTCAATCCGAACACCGGGGAGCTGTTTTTT.

The chain carries TRBV6-1 and TRBJ1-1; tentatively, D is TRBD1 (6 bases). The germline gives CDR1 MNHNS, CDR2 SASEGT. The V end lost 10 bases, the J end lost 1 base, and 13 bases lay between the germline ends. The CDR3 extends over 13 amino acids. CDR3 in DNA: TGTGCCACCCGACAGGAATGGAACACTGAAGCTTTCTTT. The encoded protein is CATRQEWNTEAFF.

This chain joins TRBV5-4 and TRBJ2-1, with 7 bases aligning to TRBD1. With 3 bases clipped from V and 4 bases from J, the junction kept 10 bases outside the gene matches. This CDR3 is built from 16 residues. Germline loops: CDR1 SGHNT, CDR2 YYREEE (reference sequence). The DNA of the CDR3 is TGTGCCAGCAGCTGGTCCCGGGACAGAGAATACAATGAGCAGTTCTTC. It translates to CASSWSRDREYNEQFF.

This chain uses TRBV5-1 with TRBJ1-1, with a tentative D call TRBD1 (6 bases). The V and J ends lost 6 bases and 3 bases respectively, with 12 bases between them. This CDR3 is built from 13 residues. The germline V gene encodes CDR1 SGHRS and CDR2 YFSETQ. The CDR3 bases are TGCGCCAGCATGGGAGGGGGGGACACTGAAGCTTTCTTT. Its translation: CASMGGGDTEAFF.

The V call is TRBV10-2, the J call TRBJ2-7, with 8 bases that match TRBD1. Per germline, CDR1 WSHSY and CDR2 SAAADI. V lost 6 bases to trimming and J lost 6 bases; unmatched junction nucleotides: 10. CDR3 size: 14 residues. In nucleotides, the CDR3 is TGCGCCAGCAGCCACCCGACAGGGGAGCGCGAGCAGTACTTC. This sequence encodes CASSHPTGEREQYF.

This clonotype showed up just once. The chain has TRBV15 and TRBJ1-1, with 10 bases aligning to TRBD1. The V and J ends lost 0 bases and 5 bases, in that order; junction bases with no gene match: 6. Per the germline V gene, CDR1 is LNHNV and CDR2 is YYDKDF (reference sequence). This CDR3 contains 16 residues. Here the CDR3 DNA reads TGTGCCACCAGCAGAGACCGTGACAGGGGGCGAACTGAAGCTTTCTTT. As protein: CATSRDRDRGRTEAFF.

This clonotype occurred many times. The chain employs TRBV19 and TRBJ1-5; D gene uncertain. V lost 7 bases, J lost 7 bases, and 17 bases lay in between. The CDR3 runs to 14 residues. Germline values: CDR1 LNHDA, CDR2 SQIVND (reference sequence). This chain's CDR3 is CASTPRRSGQPQHF. CDR3 bases: TGTGCCAGTACCCCTCGCAGGTCGGGGCAGCCCCAGCATTTT.

This clonotype was picked up a small number of times. V is TRBV19 and J is TRBJ2-5; D might be TRBD2 (6 bases). CDR3 length equals 15 residues. CDR1 is LNHDA, CDR2 SQIVND, per germline (reference sequence). Trimming removed 3 bases from V and 4 bases from J, with 15 bases in between. CDR3 amino acids: CASSIHPEGGETQYF. Here the CDR3 DNA reads TGTGCCAGTAGTATCCACCCAGAGGGAGGAGAGACCCAGTACTTC.

This clonotype was detected ten times or more. The chain combines TRBV4-3 with TRBJ2-7; 11 bases match TRBD1. Germline trimming cut 4 bases from V and 2 bases from J; bases unmatched to any gene: 4. The CDR3 loop spans 15 amino acids. Germline values: CDR1 LGHNA, CDR2 YSLEER. CDR3 DNA: TGCGCCAGCAGCCTTGGGACAGGGGGTGCCTACGAGCAGTACTTC. Translating gives CASSLGTGGAYEQYF.

The chain joins TRBV20-1 to TRBJ2-5; TRBD1 matches at 11 bases. With V trimmed by 5 bases and J by 5 bases, 4 bases remained unmatched. CDR1 DFQATT and CDR2 SNEGSKA come from the germline V gene (reference sequence). The CDR3 has 13 amino acids. The CDR3 DNA reads as TGCAGTGCTCGGACAGGGGGCAGGGAGACCCAGTACTTC. Protein: CSARTGGRETQYF.

This chain uses TRBV9 with TRBJ2-7, with D possibly being TRBD1 (5 bases). This CDR3 region has 15 residues. Germline CDR1 reads SGDLS; CDR2 reads YYNGEE. The V end lost 0 bases, the J end lost 3 bases, and 13 bases lay between the germline ends. The CDR3 DNA reads as TGTGCCAGCAGCGTAGGGGGCGAGCCAAACTACGAGCAGTACTTC. As protein: CASSVGGEPNYEQYF.

The chain uses TRBV19 and TRBJ2-3, with 14 positions matching TRBD2. V gave up 5 bases and J gave up 1 base; unmatched junction bases: 11. This CDR3 is 19 amino acids long. Germline CDR1 is LNHDA and CDR2 is SQIVND (reference sequence). CDR3 nucleotide sequence: TGTGCCAGTAGTGGCAGGACTAGCGGGGGGCTCTTTGGCACAGATACGCAGTATTTT. It codes for CASSGRTSGGLFGTDTQYF.

The gene calls are TRBV7-3 and TRBJ2-1; D is unresolved. CDR3 length: 12 residues. Per germline, CDR1 SGHTA and CDR2 FQGTGA. V shed 5 bases and J shed 4 bases, with 6 bases lying between them. The CDR3 protein is CASSEGYNEQFF. The CDR3 DNA sequence: TGTGCCAGCAGCGAAGGGTACAATGAGCAGTTCTTC.

This clonotype was seen only a few times. The chain uses TRBV7-2 and TRBJ1-1; D not resolved. The CDR3 sequence is 12 residues long. Trimming pared 5 bases from V and 4 bases from J, leaving 8 bases between. Germline CDR1 is SGHTA and CDR2 is FQGNSA. The CDR3 DNA reads TGTGCCAGCAGCCGAAGCGGCACTGAAGCTTTCTTT. This encodes CASSRSGTEAFF.